This T cell receptor beta chain was observed in a study of cytomegalovirus exposure and HLA in healthy donors. Generated by immunoSEQ multiplex PCR, the TCRdb table keeps only in-frame clones and is missing some. The data hold about 150,000 clones, with approximately 86% observed a single time. Losses at the gene ends were 5 bases for V and 3 bases for J; bases not matched to a gene: 5. CDR3 length: 15 residues. CDR1 is MNHNS, CDR2 SASEGT, per germline. The rearrangement links TRBV6-1 to TRBJ2-1; 9 bases are shared with TRBD1. This receptor was taken from a man aged 18 to 29 in good health and CMV-seropositive. Sequenced material: PBMCs. CDR3 loop: CASSSGTGYYNEQFF. The CDR3 bases are TGTGCCAGCAGTTCCGGGACAGGGTACTACAATGAGCAGTTCTTC.